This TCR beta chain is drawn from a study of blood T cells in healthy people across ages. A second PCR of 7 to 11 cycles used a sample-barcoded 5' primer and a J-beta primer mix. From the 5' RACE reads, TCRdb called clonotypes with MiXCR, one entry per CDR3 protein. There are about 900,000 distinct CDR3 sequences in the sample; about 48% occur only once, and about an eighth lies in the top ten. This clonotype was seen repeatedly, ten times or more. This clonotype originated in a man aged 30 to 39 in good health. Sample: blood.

CDR3 bases: TGTGCCAGCAGCCCTCTTGGGGGGCCTAAAAACATTCAGTACTTC. It yields the protein CASSPLGGPKNIQYF. The chain couples TRBV11-2 to TRBJ2-4, with D perhaps being TRBD1 or TRBD2 (6 bases each). The CDR3 contains 15 residues. The V gene's germline CDR1 is SGHAT and CDR2 FQNNGV. V was shortened by 5 bases and J by 4 bases, with 15 bases between the two germline ends. Looking up the rest from reference TRBV11-2 and TRBJ2-4 gives the full variable domain: EAGVAQSPRYKIIEKRQSVAFWCNPISGHATLYWYQQILGQGPKLLIQFQNNGVVDDSQLPKDRFSAERLKGVDSTLKIQPAKLEDSAVYLCASSPLGGPKNIQYFGAGTRLSVL.